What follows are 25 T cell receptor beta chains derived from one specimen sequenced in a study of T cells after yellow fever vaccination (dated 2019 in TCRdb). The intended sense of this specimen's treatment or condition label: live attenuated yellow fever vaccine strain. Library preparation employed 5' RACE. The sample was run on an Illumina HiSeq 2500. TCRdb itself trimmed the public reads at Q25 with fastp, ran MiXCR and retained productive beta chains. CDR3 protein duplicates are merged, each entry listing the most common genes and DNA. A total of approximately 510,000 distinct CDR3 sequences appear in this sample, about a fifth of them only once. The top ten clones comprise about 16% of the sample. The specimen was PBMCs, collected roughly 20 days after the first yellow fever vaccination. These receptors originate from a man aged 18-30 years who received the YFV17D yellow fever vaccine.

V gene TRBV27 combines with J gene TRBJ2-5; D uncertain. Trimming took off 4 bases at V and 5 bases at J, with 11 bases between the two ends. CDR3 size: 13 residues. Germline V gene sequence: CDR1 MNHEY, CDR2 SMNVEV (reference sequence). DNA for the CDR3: TGTGCCAGCAGTTCTCCTCCGTGGGAGACCCAGTACTTC. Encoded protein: CASSSPPWETQYF.

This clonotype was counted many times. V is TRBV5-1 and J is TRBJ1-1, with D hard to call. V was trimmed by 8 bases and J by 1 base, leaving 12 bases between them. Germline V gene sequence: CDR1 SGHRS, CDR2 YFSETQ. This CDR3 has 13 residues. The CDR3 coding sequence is TGCGCCAGTGCTTTGGCAGAGAACACTGAAGCTTTCTTT. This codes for CASALAENTEAFF.

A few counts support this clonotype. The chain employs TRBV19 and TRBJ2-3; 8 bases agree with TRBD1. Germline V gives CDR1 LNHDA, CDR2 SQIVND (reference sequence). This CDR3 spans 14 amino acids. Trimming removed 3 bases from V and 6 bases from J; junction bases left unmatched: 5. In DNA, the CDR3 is TGTGCCAGTAGTATTTCGACAGGGGCCGATACGCAGTATTTT. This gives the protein CASSISTGADTQYF.

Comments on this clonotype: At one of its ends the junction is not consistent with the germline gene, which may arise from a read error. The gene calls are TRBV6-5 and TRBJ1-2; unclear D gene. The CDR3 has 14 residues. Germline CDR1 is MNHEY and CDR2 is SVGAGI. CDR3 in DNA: TGTGCCAGCAGCTACTCGCGATCGAACTATGGCTACACCTTC. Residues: CASSYSRSNYGYTF.

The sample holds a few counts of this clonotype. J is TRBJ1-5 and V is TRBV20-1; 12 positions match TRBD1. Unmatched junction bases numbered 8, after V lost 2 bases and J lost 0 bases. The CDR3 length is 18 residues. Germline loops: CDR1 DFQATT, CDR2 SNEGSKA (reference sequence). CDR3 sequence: CSARPGTGGGYSNQPQHF. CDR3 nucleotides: TGCAGTGCTAGACCCGGGACAGGGGGCGGCTATAGCAATCAGCCCCAGCATTTT.

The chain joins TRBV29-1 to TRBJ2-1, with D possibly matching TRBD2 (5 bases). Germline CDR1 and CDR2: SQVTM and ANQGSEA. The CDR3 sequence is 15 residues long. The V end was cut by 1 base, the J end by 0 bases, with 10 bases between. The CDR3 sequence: CSVEGSASSYNEQFF. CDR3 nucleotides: TGCAGCGTTGAAGGTAGCGCCTCCTCCTACAATGAGCAGTTCTTC.

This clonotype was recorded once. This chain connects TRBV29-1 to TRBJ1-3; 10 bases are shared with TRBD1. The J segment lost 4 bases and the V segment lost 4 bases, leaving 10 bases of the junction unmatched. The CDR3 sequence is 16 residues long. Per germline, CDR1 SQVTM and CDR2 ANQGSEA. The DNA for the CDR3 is TGCAGCGTTGCGGGTGACAGGGGGCAGACAGGAAACACCATATATTTT. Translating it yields CSVAGDRGQTGNTIYF.

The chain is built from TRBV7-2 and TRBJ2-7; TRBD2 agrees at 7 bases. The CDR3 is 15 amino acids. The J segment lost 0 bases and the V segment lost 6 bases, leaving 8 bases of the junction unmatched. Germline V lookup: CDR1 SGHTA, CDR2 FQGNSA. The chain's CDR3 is CASSLIASGSYEQYF. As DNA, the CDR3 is TGTGCCAGCAGTTTAATCGCTAGCGGCTCCTACGAGCAGTACTTC.

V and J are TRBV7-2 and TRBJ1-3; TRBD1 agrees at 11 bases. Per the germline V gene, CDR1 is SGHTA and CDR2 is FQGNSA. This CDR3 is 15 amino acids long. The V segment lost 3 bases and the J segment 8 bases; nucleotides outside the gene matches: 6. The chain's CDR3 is CASSFGTGGRDTIYF. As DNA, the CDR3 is TGTGCCAGCAGCTTTGGGACAGGGGGACGCGACACCATATATTTT.

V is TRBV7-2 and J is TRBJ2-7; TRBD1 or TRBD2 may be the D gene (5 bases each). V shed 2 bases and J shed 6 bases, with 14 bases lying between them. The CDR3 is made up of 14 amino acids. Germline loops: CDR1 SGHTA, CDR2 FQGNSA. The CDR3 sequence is CASSLMGRSPEQYV. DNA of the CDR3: TGTGCCAGCAGCTTAATGGGACGCTCACCCGAGCAGTACGTC.

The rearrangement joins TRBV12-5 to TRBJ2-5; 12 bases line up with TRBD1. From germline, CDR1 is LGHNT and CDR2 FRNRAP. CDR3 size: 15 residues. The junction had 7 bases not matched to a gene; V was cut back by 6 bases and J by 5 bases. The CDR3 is CASGSGQGAFETQYF. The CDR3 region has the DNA TGTGCTAGTGGATCGGGACAGGGGGCTTTTGAGACCCAGTACTTC.

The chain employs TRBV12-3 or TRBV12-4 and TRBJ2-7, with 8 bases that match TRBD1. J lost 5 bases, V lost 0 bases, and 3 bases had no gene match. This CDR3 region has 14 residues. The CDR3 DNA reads TGTGCCAGCAGTTTAGCGCACAGGGGGAACGAGCAGTACGTC. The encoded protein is CASSLAHRGNEQYV.

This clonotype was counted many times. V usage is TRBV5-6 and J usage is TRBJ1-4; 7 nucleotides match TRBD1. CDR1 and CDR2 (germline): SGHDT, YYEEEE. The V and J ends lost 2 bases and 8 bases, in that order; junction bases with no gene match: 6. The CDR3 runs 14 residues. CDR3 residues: CASSFGRGYEKLFF. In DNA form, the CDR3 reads TGTGCCAGCAGCTTCGGCAGGGGGTACGAAAAACTGTTTTTT.

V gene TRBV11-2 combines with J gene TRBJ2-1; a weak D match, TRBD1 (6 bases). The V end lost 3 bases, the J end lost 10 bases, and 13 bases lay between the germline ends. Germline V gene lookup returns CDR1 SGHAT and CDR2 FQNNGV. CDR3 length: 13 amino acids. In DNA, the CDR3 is TGTGCCAGCAGCTTTAAGACAGGCTCCGAGCAGTTCTTC. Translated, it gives CASSFKTGSEQFF.

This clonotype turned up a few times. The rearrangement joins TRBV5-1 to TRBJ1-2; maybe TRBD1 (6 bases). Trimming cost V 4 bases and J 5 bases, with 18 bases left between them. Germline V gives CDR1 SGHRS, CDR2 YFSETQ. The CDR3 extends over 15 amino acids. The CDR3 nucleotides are TGCGCCAGCAGCCCCTGGGGGGGCGCGTGGTATGGCTACACCTTC. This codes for CASSPWGGAWYGYTF.

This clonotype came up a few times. CDR3 in amino acids: CASSSRLRGVLMNTEAFF. The CDR3 coding sequence is TGCGCCAGCAGTTCCCGACTAAGGGGCGTACTTATGAACACTGAAGCTTTCTTT. This chain uses TRBV5-1 with TRBJ1-1, with D perhaps matching TRBD1 (5 bases). CDR3 length: 18 amino acids. The germline gives CDR1 SGHRS, CDR2 YFSETQ. V was trimmed by 5 bases and J by 0 bases, leaving 23 bases between them.

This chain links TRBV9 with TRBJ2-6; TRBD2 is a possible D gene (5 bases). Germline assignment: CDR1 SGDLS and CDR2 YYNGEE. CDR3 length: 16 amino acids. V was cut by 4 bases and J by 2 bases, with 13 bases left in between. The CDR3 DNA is TGTGCCAGCAGCCCCCGGGGAAAGGCTGGGGCCAACGTCCTGACTTTC. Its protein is CASSPRGKAGANVLTF.

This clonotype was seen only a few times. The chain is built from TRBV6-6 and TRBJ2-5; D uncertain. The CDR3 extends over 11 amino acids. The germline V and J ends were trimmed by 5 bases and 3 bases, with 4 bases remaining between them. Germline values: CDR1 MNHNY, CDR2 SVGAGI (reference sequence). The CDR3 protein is CASSGKETQYF. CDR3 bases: TGTGCCAGCAGTGGAAAAGAGACCCAGTACTTC.

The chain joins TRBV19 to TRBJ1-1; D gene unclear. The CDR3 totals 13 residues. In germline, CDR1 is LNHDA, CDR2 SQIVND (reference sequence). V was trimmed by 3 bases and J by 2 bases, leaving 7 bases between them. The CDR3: CASSIVTNTEAFF. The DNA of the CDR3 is TGTGCCAGTAGTATCGTTACAAACACTGAAGCTTTCTTT.

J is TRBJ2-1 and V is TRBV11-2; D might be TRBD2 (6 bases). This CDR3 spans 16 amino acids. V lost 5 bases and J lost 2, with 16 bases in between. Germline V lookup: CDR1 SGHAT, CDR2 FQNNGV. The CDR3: CASSPRGAFTYNEQFF. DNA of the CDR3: TGTGCCAGCAGCCCCCGCGGGGCCTTTACCTACAATGAGCAGTTCTTC.

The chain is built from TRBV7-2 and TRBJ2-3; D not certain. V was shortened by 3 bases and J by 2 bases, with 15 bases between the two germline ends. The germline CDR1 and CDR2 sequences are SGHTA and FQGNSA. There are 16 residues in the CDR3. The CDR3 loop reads CASSFRPAKTTDTQYF. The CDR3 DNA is TGTGCCAGCAGCTTCCGTCCGGCCAAGACCACAGATACGCAGTATTTT.

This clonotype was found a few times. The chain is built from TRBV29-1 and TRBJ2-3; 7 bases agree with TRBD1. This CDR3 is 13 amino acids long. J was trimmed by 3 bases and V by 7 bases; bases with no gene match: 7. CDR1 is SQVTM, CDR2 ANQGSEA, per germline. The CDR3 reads CSAARDSTDTQYF. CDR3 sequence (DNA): TGCAGCGCCGCAAGGGACAGTACAGATACGCAGTATTTT.

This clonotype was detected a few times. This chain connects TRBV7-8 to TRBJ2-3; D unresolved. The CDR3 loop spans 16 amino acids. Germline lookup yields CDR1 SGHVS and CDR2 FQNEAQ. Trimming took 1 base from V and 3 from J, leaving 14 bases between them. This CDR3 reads CASSLGPRVGTDTQYF. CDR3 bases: TGTGCCAGCAGCTTAGGACCCCGGGTCGGAACAGATACGCAGTATTTT.

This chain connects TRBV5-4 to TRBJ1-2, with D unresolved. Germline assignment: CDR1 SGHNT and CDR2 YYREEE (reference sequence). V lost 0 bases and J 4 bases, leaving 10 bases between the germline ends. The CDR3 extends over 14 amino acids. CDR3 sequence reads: CASSLAGPSYGYTF. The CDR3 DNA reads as TGTGCCAGCAGCTTGGCAGGCCCGTCCTATGGCTACACCTTC.

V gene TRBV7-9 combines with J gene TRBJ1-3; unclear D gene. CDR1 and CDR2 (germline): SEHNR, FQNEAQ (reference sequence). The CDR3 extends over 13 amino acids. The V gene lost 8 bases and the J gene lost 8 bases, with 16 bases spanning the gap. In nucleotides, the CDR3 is TGTGCCAGCCCCTCCCTGTCTTTAGACACCATATATTTT. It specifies CASPSLSLDTIYF.